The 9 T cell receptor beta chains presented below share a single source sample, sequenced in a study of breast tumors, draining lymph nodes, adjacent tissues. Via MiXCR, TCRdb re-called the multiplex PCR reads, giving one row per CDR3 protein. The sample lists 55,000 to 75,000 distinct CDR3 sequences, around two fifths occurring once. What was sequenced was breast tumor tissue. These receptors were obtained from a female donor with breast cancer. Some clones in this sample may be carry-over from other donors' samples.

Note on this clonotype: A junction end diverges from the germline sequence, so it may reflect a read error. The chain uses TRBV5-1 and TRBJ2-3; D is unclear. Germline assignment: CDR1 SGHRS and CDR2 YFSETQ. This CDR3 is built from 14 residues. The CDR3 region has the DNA TGCGCCAGCAGCTTGGTGGCGTTCTCAGATACGCGGTATTTT. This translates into CASSLVAFSDTRYF.

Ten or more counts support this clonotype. The CDR3 DNA follows: TGCGCCAGCAGCCGGGACCGGGACAGGGGTAACGAGCAGTACTTC. Translated: CASSRDRDRGNEQYF. V and J are TRBV4-1 and TRBJ2-7; 10 bases are a match to TRBD1. CDR3 length: 15 residues. After removal of 4 bases from V and 5 bases from J, the junction contained 8 bases not matched to a gene. Germline V CDR1 and CDR2: MGHRA, YSYEKL.

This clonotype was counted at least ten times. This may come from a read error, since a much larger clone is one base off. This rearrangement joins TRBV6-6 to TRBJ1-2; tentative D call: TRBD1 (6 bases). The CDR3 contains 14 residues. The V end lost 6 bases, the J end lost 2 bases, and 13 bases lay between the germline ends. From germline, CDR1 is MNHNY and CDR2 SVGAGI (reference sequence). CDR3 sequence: CASSRRGRNYGYTF. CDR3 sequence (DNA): TGTGCCAGCAGCCGCAGGGGCAGGAACTATGGCTACACCTTC.

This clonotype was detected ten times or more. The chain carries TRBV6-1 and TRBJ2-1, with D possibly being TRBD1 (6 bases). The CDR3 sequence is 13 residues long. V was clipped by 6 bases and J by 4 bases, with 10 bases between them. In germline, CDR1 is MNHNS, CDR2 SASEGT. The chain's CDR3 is CASRVQGYNEQFF. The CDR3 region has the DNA TGTGCCAGCAGAGTACAGGGATACAATGAGCAGTTCTTC.

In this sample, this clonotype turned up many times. CDR3 in DNA: TGTGCCAGCAGCGACCAAGCCAGCGGGAGATACAATGAGCAGTTCTTC. Protein sequence: CASSDQASGRYNEQFF. This chain connects TRBV9 to TRBJ2-1, with 8 positions matching TRBD2. V was pared by 3 bases and J by 4 bases, with 9 bases of the junction left unmatched. The length of the CDR3 is 16 residues. Germline CDR1 is SGDLS and CDR2 is YYNGEE.

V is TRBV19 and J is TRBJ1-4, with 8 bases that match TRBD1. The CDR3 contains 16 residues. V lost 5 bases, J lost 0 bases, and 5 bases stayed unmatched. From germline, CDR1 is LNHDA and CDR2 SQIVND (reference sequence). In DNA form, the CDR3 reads TGTGCCAGTAGTCCTGACAGGGGAGCAACTAATGAAAAACTGTTTTTT. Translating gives CASSPDRGATNEKLFF.

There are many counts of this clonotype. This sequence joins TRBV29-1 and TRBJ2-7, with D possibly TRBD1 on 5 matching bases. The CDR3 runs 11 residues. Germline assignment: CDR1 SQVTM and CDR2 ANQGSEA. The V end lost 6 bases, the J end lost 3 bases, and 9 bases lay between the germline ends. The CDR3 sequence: CSVTDNYEQYF. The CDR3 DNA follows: TGCAGCGTCACGGACAACTACGAGCAGTACTTC.

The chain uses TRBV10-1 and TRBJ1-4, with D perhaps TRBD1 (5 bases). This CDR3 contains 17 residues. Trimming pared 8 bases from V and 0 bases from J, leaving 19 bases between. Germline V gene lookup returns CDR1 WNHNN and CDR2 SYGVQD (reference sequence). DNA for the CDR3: TGCGCCAGCCACAGGCGGGGGAGGGTGTCAACTAATGAAAAACTGTTTTTT. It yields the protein CASHRRGRVSTNEKLFF.

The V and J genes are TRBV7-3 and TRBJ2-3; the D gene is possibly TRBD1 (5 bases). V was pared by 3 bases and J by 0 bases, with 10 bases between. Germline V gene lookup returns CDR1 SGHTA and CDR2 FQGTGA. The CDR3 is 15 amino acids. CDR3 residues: CASSFRASSTDTQYF. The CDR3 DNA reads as TGTGCCAGCAGCTTCAGGGCGTCTAGCACAGATACGCAGTATTTT.